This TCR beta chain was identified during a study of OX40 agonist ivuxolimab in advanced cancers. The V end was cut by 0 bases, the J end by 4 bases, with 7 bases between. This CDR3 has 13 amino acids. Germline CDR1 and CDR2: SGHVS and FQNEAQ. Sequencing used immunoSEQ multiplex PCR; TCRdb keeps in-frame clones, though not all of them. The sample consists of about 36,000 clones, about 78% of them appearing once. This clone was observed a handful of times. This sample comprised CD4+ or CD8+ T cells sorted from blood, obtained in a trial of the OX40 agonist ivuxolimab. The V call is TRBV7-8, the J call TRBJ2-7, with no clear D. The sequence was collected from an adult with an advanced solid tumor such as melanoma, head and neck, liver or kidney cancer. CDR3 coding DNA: TGTGCCAGCAGCTTAGCGGATTGGTACGAGCAGTACTTC. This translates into CASSLADWYEQYF.